What follows are 32 T cell receptor beta chains derived from one specimen sequenced in a study of shared clonotypes between healthy human individuals. Generated by immunoSEQ multiplex PCR, the TCRdb table keeps only in-frame clones and is missing some. The sample consists of millions of clones, 93% of them appearing once. The sample taken for sequencing was naive CD4+ T cells from PBMCs. Regarding subset: CD45RA+ positively selected. These receptors were taken from a man younger than 35 in good health. Some clones in this sample may be carry-over from other donors' samples.

The chain couples TRBV28 to TRBJ1-2; 7 bases fit TRBD1. The germline gives CDR1 MDHEN, CDR2 SYDVKM. The CDR3 has 15 residues. The ends lost 1 base at V and 8 bases at J; junction bases unmatched: 10. CDR3 protein: CASSLLAGQSQGYTF. DNA for the CDR3: TGTGCCAGCAGTTTATTGGCGGGACAGTCGCAGGGCTACACCTTC.

The chain links TRBV25-1 to TRBJ2-7; 7 nucleotides match TRBD1. The CDR3 is made up of 15 amino acids. The germline V gene encodes CDR1 MGHDK and CDR2 SYGVNS. V was pared by 6 bases and J by 3 bases, with 11 bases of the junction left unmatched. The CDR3 region is CASRDNTGAHYEQYF. CDR3 bases: TGTGCCAGCAGGGATAACACAGGGGCGCACTACGAGCAGTACTTC.

The rearrangement joins TRBV5-1 to TRBJ1-4; the D gene is possibly TRBD1 (6 bases). Germline V gene lookup returns CDR1 SGHRS and CDR2 YFSETQ. V gave up 0 bases and J gave up 5 bases, with 17 bases separating them. This CDR3 has 17 residues. The CDR3, as DNA: TGCGCCAGCAGCTTGGCACCCGCAGGGGTAGGGAATGAAAAACTGTTTTTT. Its protein is CASSLAPAGVGNEKLFF.

V and J are TRBV28 and TRBJ1-1; 11 bases fit TRBD1. V gave up 11 bases and J gave up 1 base; unmatched junction bases: 9. There are 15 residues in the CDR3. Germline loops: CDR1 MDHEN, CDR2 SYDVKM. The CDR3 is CAGRDRGIGNTEAFF. The DNA for the CDR3 is TGTGCCGGGAGGGACAGGGGGATAGGGAACACTGAAGCTTTCTTT.

The table lists this clone with a few counts. V gene TRBV2 combines with J gene TRBJ1-1, with 7 nucleotides matching TRBD1. Germline V lookup: CDR1 SNHLY, CDR2 FYNNEI. Germline trimming cut 7 bases from V and 1 base from J; bases unmatched to any gene: 6. The length of the CDR3 is 14 residues. The chain's CDR3 is CASTLQGRNTEAFF. Here the CDR3 DNA reads TGTGCCAGCACTTTACAGGGGCGGAACACTGAAGCTTTCTTT.

The chain carries TRBV29-1 and TRBJ1-2, with D possibly TRBD1 on 5 matching bases. The CDR3 extends over 15 amino acids. The germline CDR1 and CDR2 sequences are SQVTM and ANQGSEA. Trimming stripped 0 bases from V and 5 bases from J, with 16 bases between. CDR3 protein: CSVEEGQGYFYGYTF. The CDR3 coding sequence is TGCAGCGTTGAAGAAGGGCAGGGATACTTTTATGGCTACACCTTC.

This chain links TRBV7-2 with TRBJ1-3; TRBD1 is a possible D gene (6 bases). Trimming removed 1 base from V and 3 bases from J, with 10 bases in between. The CDR3 totals 15 residues. Germline-derived CDR1 and CDR2 are SGHTA and FQGNSA. DNA for the CDR3: TGTGCCAGCAGCTTAGGGGGGGGCTATGGAAACACCATATATTTT. This translates into CASSLGGGYGNTIYF.

The CDR3 is CASSGLAGELGEQFF. The CDR3 nucleotides are TGTGCCAGCTCGGGACTAGCGGGAGAATTGGGAGAGCAGTTCTTC. This chain links TRBV18 with TRBJ2-1; 14 nucleotides line up with TRBD2. The CDR3 covers 15 residues. Germline V CDR1 and CDR2: KGHSH, LQKENI. The J segment lost 10 bases and the V segment lost 6 bases, leaving 8 bases of the junction unmatched.

This clone was detected only a few times. Here the CDR3 omits its conserved ending phenylalanine or tryptophan, so a read error is the likely source. The limits of the CDR3 on the DNA are not certain, so only TCRdb's listed CDR3 is given. The genes are TRBV2 and TRBJ2-7. The V gene's germline CDR1 is SNHLY and CDR2 FYNNEI. The CDR3 numbers 13 amino acids, ends counted. This CDR3 is CASRFPQGGSSGP.

The chain carries TRBV19 and TRBJ1-5, with TRBD1 identical over 9 bases. There are 17 residues in the CDR3. Germline assignment: CDR1 LNHDA and CDR2 SQIVND (reference sequence). Germline trimming cut 7 bases from V and 5 bases from J; bases unmatched to any gene: 15. CDR3 DNA: TGTGCCAGTAAACAACAGGGGGCCCTTCGGACTTATCAGCCCCAGCATTTT. It is translated as CASKQQGALRTYQPQHF.

This chain links TRBV25-1 with TRBJ2-5; maybe TRBD2 (5 bases). The ends were cut back, 4 bases at V and 1 base at J, with 22 bases in the middle. This CDR3 is built from 18 residues. Germline V lookup: CDR1 MGHDK, CDR2 SYGVNS. The CDR3 here is CASSAVGWLALGQETQYF. The CDR3 DNA is TGTGCCAGCAGTGCGGTGGGGTGGCTAGCACTGGGCCAAGAGACCCAGTACTTC.

The gene calls are TRBV19 and TRBJ1-5, with D unresolved. The CDR3 extends over 17 amino acids. V was trimmed by 5 bases and J by 2 bases, leaving 19 bases between them. The germline CDR1 and CDR2 sequences are LNHDA and SQIVND (reference sequence). The CDR3 loop is CASSSIAYGGGNQPQHF. CDR3 nucleotide sequence: TGTGCCAGTAGTTCAATCGCATATGGAGGCGGCAATCAGCCCCAGCATTTT.

This chain connects TRBV7-9 to TRBJ2-4; possibly TRBD1 for D (5 bases). V was pared by 1 base and J by 1 base, with 8 bases between. This CDR3 has 15 amino acids. Germline V gives CDR1 SEHNR, CDR2 FQNEAQ (reference sequence). CDR3: CASSLGQTAKNIQYF. The CDR3 coding sequence is TGTGCCAGCAGCTTAGGACAGACCGCCAAAAACATTCAGTACTTC.

The chain couples TRBV4-1 to TRBJ2-1; 10 bases agree with TRBD2. Trimming at V came to 4 bases and at J to 4 bases, leaving 7 bases not matched to a gene. CDR3 length: 16 residues. The V gene's germline CDR1 is MGHRA and CDR2 YSYEKL. The CDR3 loop reads CASSPQGTSAYNEQFF. CDR3 in DNA: TGCGCCAGCAGCCCACAAGGGACTAGCGCGTACAATGAGCAGTTCTTC.

The chain links TRBV6-1 to TRBJ2-2; 7 bases align to TRBD1. Per germline, CDR1 MNHNS and CDR2 SASEGT. This CDR3 contains 15 residues. Trimming cost V 6 bases and J 4 bases; bases outside gene matches: 8. The CDR3, as DNA: TGTGCCAGCAGGCAACAGGGGATGGTCACCGGGGAGCTGTTTTTT. It translates to CASRQQGMVTGELFF.

J is TRBJ1-5 and V is TRBV5-4; no clear D gene. V was shortened by 4 bases and J by 10 bases, with 15 bases between the two germline ends. The CDR3 is made up of 13 amino acids. Germline CDR1 is SGHNT and CDR2 is YYREEE (reference sequence). The CDR3 coding sequence is TGTGCCAGCAGCCCAGACCGGGGTCAACCCCAGCATTTT. This gives the protein CASSPDRGQPQHF.

The gene calls are TRBV12-5 and TRBJ2-1, with a possible D match to TRBD2 (6 bases). This CDR3 comprises 14 residues. Germline V CDR1 and CDR2: LGHNT, FRNRAP. V shed 1 base and J shed 3 bases, with 7 bases lying between them. The CDR3 DNA follows: TGTGCTAGTGGTTTGGCGGGAGTCTACAATGAGCAGTTCTTC. Its translation is CASGLAGVYNEQFF.

The chain is built from TRBV6-5 and TRBJ2-2; no reliable D call. V shed 8 bases and J shed 5 bases, with 12 bases lying between them. This CDR3 spans 13 amino acids. From germline, CDR1 is MNHEY and CDR2 SVGAGI. CDR3 amino acids: CASHNPLTGELFF. DNA for the CDR3: TGTGCCAGCCACAACCCCTTAACCGGGGAGCTGTTTTTT.

V and J are TRBV15 and TRBJ1-1, with TRBD1 as a possible D gene (5 bases). This CDR3 is 14 amino acids long. Germline-derived CDR1 and CDR2 are LNHNV and YYDKDF (reference sequence). V was cut by 2 bases and J by 1 base, with 8 bases left in between. CDR3 nucleotides: TGTGCCACCAGCAGAACAGACAGGAACACTGAAGCTTTCTTT. Residues: CATSRTDRNTEAFF.

This clone came up a few times. The rearrangement joins TRBV2 to TRBJ1-1; D not resolved. Trimming removed 4 bases from V and 12 bases from J, with 15 bases in between. Germline CDR1 and CDR2: SNHLY and FYNNEI. The CDR3 has 12 residues. CDR3 in amino acids: CASSAGPRGTFF. The DNA for the CDR3 is TGTGCCAGCAGTGCGGGCCCAAGAGGAACTTTCTTT.

The V call is TRBV28, the J call TRBJ1-2; D remains unclear. Trimming pared 7 bases from V and 8 bases from J, leaving 20 bases between. This CDR3 contains 14 residues. CDR1 and CDR2 from the germline V gene are MDHEN and SYDVKM. The CDR3 region has the DNA TGTGCCAGCAACCCCCCCGGGGTGGTTGAGGGCTACACCTTC. This encodes CASNPPGVVEGYTF.

The rearrangement joins TRBV5-1 to TRBJ2-4; TRBD1 matches 7 bases. The CDR3 contains 16 residues. V lost 0 bases and J lost 1; bases outside the gene matches: 4. Germline values: CDR1 SGHRS, CDR2 YFSETQ. CDR3 sequence (DNA): TGCGCCAGCAGCTTGGCAGGGGGACAGGCCAAAAACATTCAGTACTTC. Protein sequence: CASSLAGGQAKNIQYF.

The V call is TRBV13, the J call TRBJ1-2, with a tentative D call TRBD1 (5 bases). V lost 6 bases, J lost 4 bases, and 15 bases lay in between. Germline V gene data show CDR1 as PRHDT and CDR2 as FYEKMQ (reference sequence). The CDR3 has 14 amino acids. DNA of the CDR3: TGTGCCAGCAGGTCATCGGGACGCACCTATGGCTACACCTTC. Translation gives CASRSSGRTYGYTF.

This chain uses TRBV9 with TRBJ2-5; 14 bases match TRBD2. Germline V gives CDR1 SGDLS, CDR2 YYNGEE. The ends lost 3 bases at V and 2 bases at J; junction bases unmatched: 9. The CDR3 has 18 residues. The CDR3 loop reads CASSAIGLAGGGQETQYF. The DNA for the CDR3 is TGTGCCAGCAGCGCAATAGGACTAGCGGGAGGAGGGCAAGAGACCCAGTACTTC.

This chain joins TRBV7-2 and TRBJ1-1, with D possibly matching TRBD1 (5 bases). CDR3 length equals 15 residues. Germline loops: CDR1 SGHTA, CDR2 FQGNSA. Trimming removed 8 bases at V and 0 bases at J, with 16 bases between. The CDR3 is CASRKGRTMNTEAFF. CDR3 DNA: TGTGCCAGCCGAAAGGGGAGGACCATGAACACTGAAGCTTTCTTT.

The gene calls are TRBV6-6 and TRBJ1-3; D gene unclear. The CDR3 is 12 residues long. Deletions cut 8 bases from V and 1 base from J, with 6 bases between. From germline, CDR1 is MNHNY and CDR2 SVGAGI (reference sequence). The CDR3 region is CASGLSGNTIYF. CDR3 DNA sequence: TGTGCCAGCGGTCTGTCTGGAAACACCATATATTTT.

This sequence joins TRBV19 and TRBJ2-5, with unresolved D. Germline CDR1 reads LNHDA; CDR2 reads SQIVND (reference sequence). With 5 bases removed from V and 4 bases from J, the gap between germline ends came to 14 bases. There are 14 residues in the CDR3. The CDR3 DNA follows: TGTGCCAGTAGTCGCTCGCTTCGTCCAGAGACCCAGTACTTC. The encoded protein is CASSRSLRPETQYF.

This clone came up once. The identical CDR3 is also encoded by other nucleotide sequences in the sample. The chain combines TRBV18 with TRBJ2-7, with D possibly TRBD1 on 6 matching bases. This CDR3 comprises 13 residues. With 0 bases removed from V and 4 bases from J, the gap between germline ends came to 7 bases. Germline V gene lookup returns CDR1 KGHSH and CDR2 LQKENI. CDR3 sequence (DNA): TGTGCCAGCTCACCACCGACAGGTTACGAGCAGTACTTC. Translating it yields CASSPPTGYEQYF.

This sequence joins TRBV19 and TRBJ2-7; 10 bases are shared with TRBD2. V dropped 6 bases and J dropped 3; count of bases not matched to a gene: 5. The CDR3 spans 14 residues. Germline V CDR1 and CDR2: LNHDA, SQIVND (reference sequence). CDR3 in amino acids: CASRMTSGHYEQYF. The CDR3, as DNA: TGTGCCAGTAGGATGACTAGCGGGCACTACGAGCAGTACTTC.

The J gene is TRBJ1-4, the V gene TRBV19; TRBD1 agrees at 7 bases. The germline V gene encodes CDR1 LNHDA and CDR2 SQIVND (reference sequence). Germline trimming cut 5 bases from V and 5 bases from J; bases unmatched to any gene: 8. The CDR3 loop spans 15 amino acids. The chain's CDR3 is CASSSPTGLNEKLFF. In nucleotides, the CDR3 is TGTGCCAGTAGTTCGCCGACAGGGCTAAATGAAAAACTGTTTTTT. Full variable domain (remainder filled in from reference TRBV19 and TRBJ1-4): DGGITQSPKYLFRKEGQNVTLSCEQNLNHDAMYWYRQDPGQGLRLIYYSQIVNDFQKGDIAEGYSVSREKKESFPLTVTSAQKNPTAFYLCASSSPTGLNEKLFFGSGTQLSVL.

The V gene is TRBV19, the J gene TRBJ2-5; 8 nucleotides line up with TRBD1. CDR1 LNHDA and CDR2 SQIVND come from the germline V gene (reference sequence). The trim removed 3 bases at V and 2 bases at J, leaving 5 bases unmatched. The CDR3 sequence is 15 residues long. The CDR3 is CASSMGQGAQETQYF. DNA of the CDR3: TGTGCCAGTAGTATGGGCCAGGGGGCTCAAGAGACCCAGTACTTC.

The J gene is TRBJ2-5, the V gene TRBV11-3, with 14 bases fitting TRBD2. CDR1 is SGHNT, CDR2 YENEEA, per germline. Germline trimming cut 5 bases from V and 7 bases from J; bases unmatched to any gene: 9. There are 16 residues in the CDR3. CDR3 sequence reads: CASSPGTSGSSGTQYF. Here the CDR3 DNA reads TGTGCCAGCAGCCCAGGGACTAGCGGGAGTTCTGGGACCCAGTACTTC.